The 9 T cell receptor beta chains listed next were all sequenced from one sample in a study of T cells in localized non-small cell lung cancer. Libraries were prepared by immunoSEQ multiplex PCR; TCRdb keeps only in-frame clonotypes and omits some of them. Here the sample spans about 78,000 clones, about 83% being singletons. The sequencing used peripheral blood, collected before any cancer treatment. These receptors were obtained from a man aged 40 to 70 with stage I lung adenocarcinoma.

The chain has TRBV7-9 and TRBJ1-4, with 7 bases matching TRBD1. CDR1 and CDR2 from the germline V gene are SEHNR and FQNEAQ (reference sequence). This CDR3 contains 15 residues. V was clipped by 4 bases and J by 2 bases; unmatched bases: 4. CDR3 sequence reads: CASSSTGATNEKLFF. CDR3 DNA sequence: TGTGCCAGCAGCTCAACAGGGGCGACTAATGAAAAACTGTTTTTT.

V gene TRBV18 combines with J gene TRBJ2-3; the match to TRBD2 covers 10 bases. The CDR3 extends over 17 amino acids. In germline, CDR1 is KGHSH, CDR2 LQKENI. V shed 1 base and J 0 bases; nucleotides not matched to a gene: 4. CDR3 protein: CASSPQLAGSSTDTQYF. The CDR3 region has the DNA TGTGCCAGCTCACCACAACTAGCGGGGTCTAGCACAGATACGCAGTATTTT.

The CDR3 region has the DNA TGCAGCGTTGAGGGGGCGGGGCTGTTTTTT. This codes for CSVEGAGLFF. The J gene is TRBJ1-4, the V gene TRBV29-1, with D possibly being TRBD1 (6 bases). The germline CDR1 and CDR2 sequences are SQVTM and ANQGSEA. V dropped 3 bases and J dropped 14 bases, with 10 bases sitting between them. This CDR3 contains 10 residues.

The chain joins TRBV7-2 to TRBJ2-1; TRBD2 aligns across 10 bases. CDR3 length: 14 residues. The trim removed 2 bases at V and 7 bases at J, leaving 2 bases unmatched. Per the germline V gene, CDR1 is SGHTA and CDR2 is FQGNSA. CDR3 amino acids: CASSLPAGGNEQFF. The CDR3 nucleotides read TGTGCCAGCAGCTTACCAGCGGGGGGGAATGAGCAGTTCTTC.

The rearrangement joins TRBV2 to TRBJ2-5; D remains unclear. CDR1 is SNHLY, CDR2 FYNNEI, per germline. The CDR3 has 12 residues. V lost 0 bases, J lost 8 bases, and 7 bases lay in between. This CDR3 is CASSEAVPTQYF. The CDR3 nucleotides read TGTGCCAGCAGTGAAGCAGTGCCCACCCAGTACTTC. Variable domain in full (rest from reference TRBV2 and TRBJ2-5): EPEVTQTPSHQVTQMGQEVILRCVPISNHLYFYWYRQILGQKVEFLVSFYNNEISEKSEIFDDQFSVERPDGSNFTLKIRSTKLEDSAMYFCASSEAVPTQYFGPGTRLLVL.

The chain couples TRBV7-9 to TRBJ1-2; D possibly corresponds to TRBD1 (6 bases). V was pared by 1 base and J by 0 bases, with 9 bases between. Germline V gene lookup returns CDR1 SEHNR and CDR2 FQNEAQ (reference sequence). CDR3 length: 15 residues. The CDR3 reads CASSLGDNSNYGYTF. CDR3 nucleotides: TGTGCCAGCAGCTTAGGGGACAACTCTAACTATGGCTACACCTTC. Filled out from reference TRBV7-9 and TRBJ1-2, the complete variable domain reads DTGVSQNPRHKITKRGQNVTFRCDPISEHNRLYWYRQTLGQGPEFLTYFQNEAQLEKSRLLSDRFSAERPKGSFSTLEIQRTEQGDSAMYLCASSLGDNSNYGYTFGSGTRLTVV.

V usage is TRBV6-6 and J usage is TRBJ2-7; the D gene is possibly TRBD1 (5 bases). This CDR3 is 12 amino acids long. Per the germline V gene, CDR1 is MNHNY and CDR2 is SVGAGI (reference sequence). Trimming took 4 bases from V and 1 from J, leaving 5 bases between them. The CDR3 coding sequence is TGTGCCAGCAGTTCAGGGTCCTACGAGCAGTACTTC. Translation gives CASSSGSYEQYF.

This chain connects TRBV9 to TRBJ1-2, with D maybe TRBD1 (6 bases). Per germline, CDR1 SGDLS and CDR2 YYNGEE. Trimming pared 3 bases from V and 4 bases from J, leaving 10 bases between. The CDR3 covers 13 residues. Here the CDR3 DNA reads TGTGCCAGCAGCGACGGACAGTTCTATGGCTACACCTTC. It codes for CASSDGQFYGYTF.

The chain employs TRBV18 and TRBJ2-5, with TRBD1 matching 9 bases. The V gene end was trimmed by 5 bases and the J gene end by 4 bases; junction bases not matched to a gene: 2. The CDR3 is 13 amino acids. The germline CDR1 and CDR2 sequences are KGHSH and LQKENI. In DNA form, the CDR3 reads TGTGCCAGCTCAAAGGGACAGGGAGAGACCCAGTACTTC. It codes for CASSKGQGETQYF. Supplemented by reference TRBV18 and TRBJ2-5, the full variable domain reads NAGVMQNPRHLVRRRGQEARLRCSPMKGHSHVYWYRQLPEEGLKFMVYLQKENIIDESGMPKERFSAEFPKEGPSILRIQQVVRGDSAAYFCASSKGQGETQYFGPGTRLLVL.